A selection of T cell receptor beta chains follows, all from one sample in a study of response to subunit inactivated influenza vaccine. From the RT-PCR reads, TCRdb called clonotypes with MiXCR, one entry per CDR3 protein. The sample contains more than 700,000 distinct CDR3 sequences, about 20% of which appear only once. Sequenced material: PBMCs from blood, taken approximately 5 days after vaccination. These TCRs come from a middle-aged man who received an inactivated influenza vaccine. Both conserved end residues are trimmed from each CDR3.

TRBV14	ASSQVNYAYEQY
TRBV12-3/TRBV12-4	ASSFAGSNQPQH
TRBV9	ASSGLTGQETQY
TRBV27	ASRPQGWGETQY
TRBV7-2	ASSLAGTGGETQY
TRBV4-3	ASSQEPPPITNTGELF
TRBV12-3/TRBV12-4	ASSLEGIHSPLH
TRBV24-1	ATSDDPGVDVTGELF
TRBV7-2	ASSSDAAQY
TRBV10-3	AIRRTESYPTEQY
TRBV14	ASSQTGPSEQY
TRBV5-1	ASRDERSGGELF
TRBV19	ASRDRGRLDTQY
TRBV5-1	ASSLAQSYNEQF
TRBV7-2	ASSERLAANIQY
TRBV24-1	ATRDTLGEQF
TRBV3-1	ASSQARTSPLYGYT
TRBV4-3	ASSQDGPSTDTQY
TRBV15	ATSKDRGGDGELF
TRBV6-1	ASSLSPGRGYYGYT
TRBV9	ASSVDQGRETQY
TRBV7-8	ASSSSGTTYSSTDTQY
TRBV11-2	ASSLAVEQY
TRBV11-2	ASSLGFDEQY
TRBV12-3/TRBV12-4	ASSLYRGSDTQY
TRBV11-2	ASSNYRTRDNEQF
TRBV6-5	ASSYPGLGTNEQF
TRBV30	AWSGDSPNGYT
TRBV6-1	ASSEAGTWGYGYT
TRBV6-1	ASSTWSASETQD
TRBV6-1	ASNLKRGSPYGYT
TRBV6-2/TRBV6-3	ASTYQGLAGAEQY
TRBV20-1	SAPRRGTNEKLF
TRBV4-1	ASSQEILAGGRLDTQY
TRBV7-9	ASSSIGDTQY
TRBV5-5	ASSPGGVSYEQY
TRBV5-6	ASSIDRTNTQY
TRBV15	ATSRDLPQRTSYEQY
TRBV5-1	ASSLGKYRRGTDTQY
TRBV7-3	ASSPLPGLAGRDEQF
TRBV4-1	ASSQADRDTGELF
TRBV12-3/TRBV12-4	ASSLTRGLAGGNEQF
TRBV5-1	ASSFRGGGLYNEQF
TRBV20-1	SARRGDGTDTQY
TRBV28	ASSPDRLQETQY
TRBV12-3/TRBV12-4	ASSKQGRRTDTQY
TRBV7-2	ASSFSLGRGSYEQY
TRBV7-9	ASKTGYT
TRBV20-1	SAEARQGSSGETQH
TRBV4-2	ASSQELAERNTQY
TRBV5-1	ASSLEENSPLH